This T cell receptor beta chain was captured by sequencing in a study of vaccination and CD4 T cells after COVID-19. Notes on the study in general: Detection of a median roughly 83% of reactive clones in convalescent patients was confined to the period after vaccination.

This CDR3 region has 16 residues. Germline V gene sequence: CDR1 LNHDA, CDR2 SQIVND (reference sequence). With V trimmed by 0 bases and J by 7 bases, 9 bases remained unmatched. Researchers used the Oncomine TCR Beta short-read assay to sequence DNA from cultured CD4+ T cells. TCRdb reprocessed the PCR reads via MiXCR and lists one record per CDR3 protein. The sample shows about 7,200 distinct CDR3 sequences, about 20% of them seen only once. This clonotype was detected only a few times. Antigen unknown. This sample's treatment: approximately 10-day PBMC culture with coronavirus spike peptide pools or control peptides (ViraFEST assay). Wells contained roughly 1.9 million PBMCs each, and these were cultured with 8 to 10 IU/ml IL-2 and around 9.6 ug/ml peptide pools.

This sequence was found in a human donor who had recovered from COVID-19. This sequence joins TRBV19 and TRBJ2-1, with TRBD2 matching over 7 bases. The material was CD4+ T cells from blood, cultured in vitro, obtained after SARS-CoV-2 vaccination. CDR3 in amino acids: CASSIDWGGGGNEQFF. As DNA, the CDR3 is TGTGCCAGTAGTATAGATTGGGGCGGGGGTGGGAATGAGCAGTTCTTC.